The clone carrying this T cell receptor beta chain was counted ten times or more. Its antigen is undetermined. The source of the sample is a study of T cell repertoires in cytomegalovirus infection. The study's findings and limits: Dominating the ex vivo response were TCR beta clonotypes that were CMV-specific and HLA-C-restricted.

Trimming removed 0 bases at V and 6 bases at J, with 15 bases between. CDR3 length equals 15 residues. Germline V CDR1 and CDR2: SGHTA, FQGNSA. Using its own MiXCR run on the reads, TCRdb lists one record per CDR3 protein. The sample lists roughly 700,000 distinct CDR3 sequences, about 30% seen once, with 15% to 20% in the top ten. The clonotype was recovered from a human donor in good health (CMV status not recorded). Some clones in this sample may be carry-over from other donors' samples. The rearrangement uses TRBV7-2 and TRBJ2-7; D unresolved. This specimen consisted of cultured PBMCs, obtained from culture after CMV antigen stimulation. Here the CDR3 reads CASSLAARDPREQYF. The CDR3 DNA reads TGTGCCAGCAGCTTAGCTGCTAGAGACCCCCGCGAGCAGTACTTC.